This TCR beta chain was sequenced in a study of T cell repertoires in cytomegalovirus infection (dated by TCRdb to the late 2010s). Broadly, across the study: Donor HLA type was relevant to the analysis, because carriage of CMV infection together with the matching HLA type was indicated by public TCR beta signatures.

V was cut back by 5 bases and J by 5 bases, leaving a gap of 24 bases between them. The CDR3, from cysteine to phenylalanine, totals 17 residues. The only DNA kept is the CDR3, 51 bases in frame from the first base. Sequenced using an Illumina HiSeq 1500. Clones were called with MiXCR by TCRdb after fastp trimmed the public reads at Q25, and only in-frame beta chains were retained. CDR3 protein duplicates are merged, each entry listing the most common genes and DNA. The sample table shows approximately 130,000 distinct CDR3 sequences, and approximately 9.2% are seen once. The ten largest clones represent 9.5% to 13% of the sample. Ten or more counts support this clonotype. It lacks a known antigen. No qualities accompany the bases; no much larger clone lies one base away. The paper as a whole reports these results and caveats: In both this cohort and an independent roughly 400-donor cohort, the cumulative frequency of public TCR beta family members distinguished carriers of CMV infection plus the relevant HLA type. In the ex vivo response, HLA-C-restricted CMV-specific TCR beta clonotypes were dominant, and in two of eight donors the single most frequent clonotype came from this HLA-C-restricted group.

This receptor chain uses TRBV12-3 or TRBV12-4 and TRBJ2-5; the D segment cannot be called with confidence. This clonotype was sampled from a human donor in good health (CMV status not recorded). Some clones in this sample may be carry-over from other donors' samples. Sequencing used PBMCs. The CDR3 amino acid sequence is: CASSPPHVEVIGETQYF. The DNA reads as follows: TGTGCCAGCAGTCCGCCCCACGTTGAGGTGATTGGGGAGACCCAGTACTTC.